This T cell receptor (beta chain) was documented in a study of T cells in Graves' hyperthyroidism and ophthalmopathy. Study as a whole: The initial diagnosis was the point when peripheral blood was collected, ahead of any treatment.

This clonotype was seen many times. RNA transcripts provided the source from which TCR beta CDR3 regions were amplified. The TCR CDR3 was amplified in a first-round RT-PCR using the HTBI primer set. MiXCR was run by TCRdb on the multiplex PCR reads, yielding one entry per CDR3 protein. The sample shows roughly 500,000 distinct CDR3 sequences, 20% to 25% of them seen only once. The clonotype was recovered from a woman in her 70s with Graves' ophthalmopathy. Sequenced material: blood.

In DNA, the CDR3 is TGCGCCAGCAGTCCATTCTATTCTTCGACAGGACAGAGCTCCTATAATTCACCCCTCCACTTT. Residues: CASSPFYSSTGQSSYNSPLHF. J is TRBJ1-6 and V is TRBV10-1; TRBD1 is a possible D gene (6 bases). Germline CDR1 is WNHNN and CDR2 is SYGVQD (reference sequence). The CDR3 sequence is 21 residues long. The V gene lost 5 bases and the J gene lost 0 bases, with 26 bases spanning the gap.